This TCR beta chain was observed in a study of preoperative IRX-2 immunotherapy in early breast cancer. The CDR3 extends over 12 amino acids. Per germline, CDR1 SNHLY and CDR2 FYNNEI. Trimming removed 7 bases from V and 2 bases from J, with 9 bases in between. This clone was seen only a few times. As for treatment: preoperative locoregional IRX-2 cytokine immunotherapy. Preoperative locoregional IRX-2 cytokine immunotherapy was tested in the phase Ib source study. TCRdb keeps only in-frame clones here, not all; method: immunoSEQ multiplex PCR. The sample lists about 43,000 clones, around 96% occurring once.

The receptor's source is a human donor with breast cancer. The sequences come from tumor tissue, collected after IRX-2 immunotherapy. The chain carries TRBV2 and TRBJ2-7, with D perhaps TRBD1 (5 bases). Here the CDR3 DNA reads TGTGCCAGCACAGGGATGGCCTACGAGCAGTACTTC. This translates into CASTGMAYEQYF.